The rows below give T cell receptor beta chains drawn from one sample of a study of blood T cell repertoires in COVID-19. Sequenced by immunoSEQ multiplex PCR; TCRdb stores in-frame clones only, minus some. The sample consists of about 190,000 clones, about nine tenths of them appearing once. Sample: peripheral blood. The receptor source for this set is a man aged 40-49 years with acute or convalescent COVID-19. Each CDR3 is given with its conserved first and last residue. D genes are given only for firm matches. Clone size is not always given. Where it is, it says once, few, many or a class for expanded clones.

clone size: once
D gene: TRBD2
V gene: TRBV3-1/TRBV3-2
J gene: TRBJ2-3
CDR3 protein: CASSQTVGGAGTDTQYF
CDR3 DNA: TGTGCCAGCAGCCAGACCGTCGGGGGGGCTGGCACAGATACGCAGTATTTT

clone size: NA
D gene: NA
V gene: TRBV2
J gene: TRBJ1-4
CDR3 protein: CASSEVTGNEKLFF
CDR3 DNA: TGTGCCAGCAGTGAAGTAACCGGGAATGAAAAACTGTTTTTT

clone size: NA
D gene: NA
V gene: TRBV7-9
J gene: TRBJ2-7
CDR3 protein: CASSLSLRGASYEQYF
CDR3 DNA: TGTGCCAGCAGCTTATCCCTCCGGGGGGCGTCCTACGAGCAGTACTTC

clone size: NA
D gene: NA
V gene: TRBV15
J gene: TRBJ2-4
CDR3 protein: CATSRDGVAKNIQYF
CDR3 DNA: TGTGCCACCAGCAGAGACGGGGTAGCCAAAAACATTCAGTACTTC

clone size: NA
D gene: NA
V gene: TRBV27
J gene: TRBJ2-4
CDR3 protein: CARVKAGDLYLAKNIQYF
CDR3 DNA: TGTGCCAGGGTTAAAGCGGGCGACCTTTACCTAGCCAAAAACATTCAGTACTTC

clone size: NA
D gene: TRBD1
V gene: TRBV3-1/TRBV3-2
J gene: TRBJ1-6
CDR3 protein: CASSLQQGTSPLHF
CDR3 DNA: TGTGCCAGCAGCCTCCAACAGGGGACATCACCCCTCCACTTT

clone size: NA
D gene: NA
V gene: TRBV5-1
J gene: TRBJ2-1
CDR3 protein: CASSLDTSSYNEQFF
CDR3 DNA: TGCGCCAGCAGCTTAGACACGAGCTCCTACAATGAGCAGTTCTTC

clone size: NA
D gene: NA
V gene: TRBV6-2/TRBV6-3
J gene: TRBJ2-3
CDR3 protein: CASSYSQWDGGATDTQYF
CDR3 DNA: TGTGCCAGCAGTTACTCGCAATGGGATGGCGGGGCCACAGATACGCAGTATTTT

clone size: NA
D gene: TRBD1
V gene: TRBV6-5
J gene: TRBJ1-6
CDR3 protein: CASSYNRGPSPLHF
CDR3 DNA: TGTGCCAGCAGTTACAATAGGGGGCCATCACCCCTCCACTTT

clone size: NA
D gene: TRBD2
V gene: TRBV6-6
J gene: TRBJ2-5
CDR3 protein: CASSLTSGGPQETQYF
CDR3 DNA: TGTGCCAGCAGCCTCACTAGCGGGGGACCTCAAGAGACCCAGTACTTC

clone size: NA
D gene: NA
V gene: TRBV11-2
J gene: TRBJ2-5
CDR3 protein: CASSSGQLSYQETQYF
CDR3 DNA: TGTGCCAGCAGCTCAGGACAACTTTCATACCAAGAGACCCAGTACTTC

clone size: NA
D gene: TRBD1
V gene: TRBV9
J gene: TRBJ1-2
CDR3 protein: CASSVGDRDLFYGYTF
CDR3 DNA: TGTGCCAGCAGCGTAGGGGACAGGGATTTATTCTATGGCTACACCTTC

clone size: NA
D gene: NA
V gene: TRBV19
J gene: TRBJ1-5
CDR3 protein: CASSALTGGTGGSNQPQHF
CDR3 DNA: TGTGCCAGTAGTGCCTTGACAGGTGGGACCGGCGGGAGCAATCAGCCCCAGCATTTT

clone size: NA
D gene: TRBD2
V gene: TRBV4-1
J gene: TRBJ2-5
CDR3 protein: CASSQGPSGGETQYF
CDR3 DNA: TGCGCCAGCAGCCAAGGCCCTAGCGGGGGAGAGACCCAGTACTTC

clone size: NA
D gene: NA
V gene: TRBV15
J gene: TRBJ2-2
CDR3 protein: CATSRGSLRAGELFF
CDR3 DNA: TGTGCCACCAGCAGAGGTAGCCTCCGGGCCGGGGAGCTGTTTTTT

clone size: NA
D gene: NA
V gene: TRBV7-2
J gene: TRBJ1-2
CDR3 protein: CASSSDPGVLNGYTF
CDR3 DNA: TGTGCCAGCAGCTCCGACCCAGGGGTCCTCAATGGCTACACCTTC

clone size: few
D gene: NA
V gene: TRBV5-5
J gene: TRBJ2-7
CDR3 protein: CASSLVGWGREQYF
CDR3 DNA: TGTGCCAGCAGCTTGGTGGGTTGGGGCCGCGAGCAGTACTTC

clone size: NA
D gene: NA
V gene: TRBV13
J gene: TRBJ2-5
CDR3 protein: CASSLSAIQETQYF
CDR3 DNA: TGTGCCAGCAGCTTATCCGCGATACAAGAGACCCAGTACTTC

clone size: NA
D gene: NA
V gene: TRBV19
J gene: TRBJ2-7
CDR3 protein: CASSTQTGIAPYEQYF
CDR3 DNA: TGTGCCAGTAGTACCCAAACCGGGATAGCCCCCTACGAGCAGTACTTC

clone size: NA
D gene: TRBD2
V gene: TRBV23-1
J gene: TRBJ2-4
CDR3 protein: CASSQVGGRERDIQYF
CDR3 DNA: TGCGCCAGCAGTCAAGTCGGGGGGAGGGAAAGAGACATTCAGTACTTC

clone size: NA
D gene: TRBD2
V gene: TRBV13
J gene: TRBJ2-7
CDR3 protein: CASILSGTSYEQYF
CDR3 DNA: TGTGCCAGCATCCTTAGCGGGACCAGCTACGAGCAGTACTTC

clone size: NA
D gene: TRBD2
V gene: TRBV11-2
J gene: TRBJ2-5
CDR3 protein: CASSITSGAIQETQYF
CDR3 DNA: TGTGCCAGCAGCATCACTAGCGGGGCGATCCAAGAGACCCAGTACTTC

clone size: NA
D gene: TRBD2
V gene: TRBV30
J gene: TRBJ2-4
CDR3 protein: CAWSVGGGIQYF
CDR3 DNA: TGTGCCTGGAGTGTCGGCGGGGGGATTCAGTACTTC

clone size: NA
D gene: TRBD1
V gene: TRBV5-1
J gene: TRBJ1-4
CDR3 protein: CASSYGTGEKLFF
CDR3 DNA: TGCGCCAGCAGCTACGGGACAGGCGAAAAACTGTTTTTT

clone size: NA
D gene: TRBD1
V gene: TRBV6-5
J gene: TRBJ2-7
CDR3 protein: CASRGTGPNEQYF
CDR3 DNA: TGTGCCAGCAGGGGGACAGGGCCAAACGAGCAGTACTTC

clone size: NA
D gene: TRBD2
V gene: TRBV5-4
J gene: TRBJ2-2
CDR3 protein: CASSDGLGGGTGELFF
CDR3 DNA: TGTGCCAGCAGCGATGGACTAGGAGGTGGCACCGGGGAGCTGTTTTTT

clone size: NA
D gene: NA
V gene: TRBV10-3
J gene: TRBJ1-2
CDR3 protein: CAISERDTNYGYTF
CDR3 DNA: TGTGCCATCAGTGAAAGAGACACTAACTATGGCTACACCTTC

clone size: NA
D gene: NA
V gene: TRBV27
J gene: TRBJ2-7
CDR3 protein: CASSLLQGSHEQYF
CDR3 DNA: TGTGCCAGCAGCCTCCTACAGGGTTCCCACGAGCAGTACTTC

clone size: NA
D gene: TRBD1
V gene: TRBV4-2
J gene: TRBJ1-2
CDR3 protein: CASSQGQVNYGYTF
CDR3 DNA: TGTGCCAGCAGCCAGGGACAGGTTAACTATGGCTACACCTTC

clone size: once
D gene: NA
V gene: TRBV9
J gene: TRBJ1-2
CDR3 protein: CASSDPGTGYTF
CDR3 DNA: TGTGCCAGCAGCGACCCGGGGACAGGCTACACCTTC

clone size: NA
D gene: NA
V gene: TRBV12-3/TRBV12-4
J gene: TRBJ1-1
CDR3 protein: CASSLQMTEAFF
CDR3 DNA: TGTGCCAGCAGTCTCCAGATGACTGAAGCTTTCTTT

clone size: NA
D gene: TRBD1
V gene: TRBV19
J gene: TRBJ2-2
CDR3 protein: CASSPSGQGARELFF
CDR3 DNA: TGTGCCAGTAGTCCCTCGGGACAGGGGGCAAGGGAGCTGTTTTTT

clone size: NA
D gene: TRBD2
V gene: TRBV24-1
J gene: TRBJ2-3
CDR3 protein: CATSGPGLAVSTDTQYF
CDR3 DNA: TGTGCCACCAGTGGACCGGGACTAGCGGTAAGCACAGATACGCAGTATTTT

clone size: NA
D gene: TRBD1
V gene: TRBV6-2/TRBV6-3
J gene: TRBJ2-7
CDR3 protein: CASSAPGQPYEQYF
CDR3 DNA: TGTGCCAGCAGTGCCCCGGGACAGCCCTACGAGCAGTACTTC

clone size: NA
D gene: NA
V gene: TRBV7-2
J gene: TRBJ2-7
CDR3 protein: CASSLALTANEQYF
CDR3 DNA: TGTGCCAGCAGCTTAGCGCTCACAGCAAACGAGCAGTACTTC

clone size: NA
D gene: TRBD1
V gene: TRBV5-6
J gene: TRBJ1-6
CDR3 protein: CASSLPRDRGNSPLHF
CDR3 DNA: TGTGCCAGCAGCTTGCCGAGGGACAGGGGTAATTCACCCCTCCACTTT

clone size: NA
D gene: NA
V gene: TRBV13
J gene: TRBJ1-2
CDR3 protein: CASSLWGQGYTF
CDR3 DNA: TGTGCCAGCAGCTTATGGGGGCAGGGCTACACCTTC

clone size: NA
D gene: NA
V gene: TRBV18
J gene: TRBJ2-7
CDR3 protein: CASSQTTGNEQYF
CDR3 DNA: TGTGCCAGCTCGCAAACAACAGGGAACGAGCAGTACTTC

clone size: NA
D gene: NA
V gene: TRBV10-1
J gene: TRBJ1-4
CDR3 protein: CASSESGGSEKLFF
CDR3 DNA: TGCGCCAGCAGTGAGTCGGGAGGTAGTGAAAAACTGTTTTTT

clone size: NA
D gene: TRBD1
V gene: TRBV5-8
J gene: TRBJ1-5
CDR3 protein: CASSQGQESNQPQHF
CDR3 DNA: TGTGCCAGCAGCCAAGGACAGGAAAGCAATCAGCCCCAGCATTTT

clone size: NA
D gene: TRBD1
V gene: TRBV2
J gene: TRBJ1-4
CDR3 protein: CASDRGEKLFF
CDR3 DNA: TGTGCCAGTGACAGGGGGGAAAAACTGTTTTTT

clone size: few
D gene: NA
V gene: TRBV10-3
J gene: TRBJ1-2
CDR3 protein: CAISEVLANYGYTF
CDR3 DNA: TGTGCCATCAGTGAGGTGCTAGCTAACTATGGCTACACCTTC

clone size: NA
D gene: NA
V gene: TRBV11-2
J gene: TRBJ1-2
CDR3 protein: CASSLSTDYGYTF
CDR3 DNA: TGTGCCAGCAGCTTATCTACAGACTATGGCTACACCTTC

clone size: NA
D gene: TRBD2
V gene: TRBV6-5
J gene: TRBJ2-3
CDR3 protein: CASSRTSGGGTQYF
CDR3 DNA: TGTGCCAGCAGTCGGACTAGCGGGGGCGGTACGCAGTATTTT

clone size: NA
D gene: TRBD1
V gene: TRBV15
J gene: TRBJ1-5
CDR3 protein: CATTRDRVGDQPQHF
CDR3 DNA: TGTGCCACCACCAGAGACAGGGTCGGCGATCAGCCCCAGCATTTT

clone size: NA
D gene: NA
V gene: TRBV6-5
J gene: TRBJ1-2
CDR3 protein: CASSYAGQYGYTF
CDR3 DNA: TGTGCCAGCAGTTACGCAGGGCAGTATGGCTACACCTTC

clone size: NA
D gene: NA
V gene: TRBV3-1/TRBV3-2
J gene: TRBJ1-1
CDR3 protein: CASRHRDGGREAFF
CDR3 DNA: TGTGCCAGCAGGCATAGGGACGGAGGGAGGGAAGCTTTCTTT

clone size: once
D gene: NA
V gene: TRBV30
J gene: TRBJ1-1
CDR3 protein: CAWSVFAEAFF
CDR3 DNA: TGTGCCTGGAGTGTATTCGCTGAAGCTTTCTTT

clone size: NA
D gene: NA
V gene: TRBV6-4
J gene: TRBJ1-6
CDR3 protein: CASSDPWGGEEGSYNSPLHF
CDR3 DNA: TGTGCCAGCAGTGACCCTTGGGGGGGTGAAGAGGGCTCCTATAATTCACCCCTCCACTTT

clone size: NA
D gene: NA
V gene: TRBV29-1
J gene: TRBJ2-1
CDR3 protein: CSVDELAGAYNEQFF
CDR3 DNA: TGCAGCGTTGACGAACTTGCAGGCGCCTACAATGAGCAGTTCTTC

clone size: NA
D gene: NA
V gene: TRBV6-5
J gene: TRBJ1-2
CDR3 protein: CASSIIPKGNGYTF
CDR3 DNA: TGTGCCAGCAGTATCATACCCAAGGGGAATGGCTACACCTTC

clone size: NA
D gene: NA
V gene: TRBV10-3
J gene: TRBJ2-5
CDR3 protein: CAISGPRQETQYF
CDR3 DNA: TGTGCCATCAGTGGTCCCAGACAAGAGACCCAGTACTTC